One T cell receptor beta chain is described in this entry. The protocol was immunoSEQ multiplex PCR, while the TCRdb copy is restricted to in-frame clones and leaves out a portion. Of about 45,000 clones listed, about 72% were seen once; the top ten hold approximately 1.1%. The data were taken from a study of preoperative IRX-2 immunotherapy in early breast cancer. Trimming took 2 bases from V and 1 from J, leaving 9 bases between them. Germline V gene data show CDR1 as MNHGY and CDR2 as SAAAGT. The CDR3 has 15 residues. Specified treatment: preoperative locoregional IRX-2 cytokine immunotherapy. This phase Ib study tested locoregional IRX-2 cytokine immunotherapy given before surgery.

This clonotype was obtained from a human donor with breast cancer. This chain links TRBV6-8 with TRBJ2-1, with D uncertain. The sequenced sample was tumor tissue, obtained after IRX-2 immunotherapy. The CDR3 here is CASSYQGWSYNEQFF. The CDR3 nucleotides are TGTGCCAGCAGTTACCAAGGGTGGTCCTACAATGAGCAGTTCTTC.